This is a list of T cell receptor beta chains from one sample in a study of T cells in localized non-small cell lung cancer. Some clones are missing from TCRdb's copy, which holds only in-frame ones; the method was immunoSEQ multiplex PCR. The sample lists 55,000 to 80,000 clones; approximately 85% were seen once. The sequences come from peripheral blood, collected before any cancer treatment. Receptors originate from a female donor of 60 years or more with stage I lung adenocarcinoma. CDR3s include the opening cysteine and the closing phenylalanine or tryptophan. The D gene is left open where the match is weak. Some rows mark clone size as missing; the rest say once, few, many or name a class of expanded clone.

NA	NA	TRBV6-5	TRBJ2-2	CASSLGRNTGELFF	TGTGCCAGCAGTTTGGGCAGGAACACCGGGGAGCTGTTTTTT
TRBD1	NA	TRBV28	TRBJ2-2	CASSSGTGPRELFF	TGTGCCAGCAGTTCCGGGACAGGGCCCAGGGAGCTGTTTTTT
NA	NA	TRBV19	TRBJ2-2	CASITGTGELFF	TGTGCCAGTATAACGGGCACCGGGGAGCTGTTTTTT
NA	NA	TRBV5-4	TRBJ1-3	CASSLGGDRAGNTIYF	TGTGCCAGCAGCCTGGGGGGGGATCGGGCTGGAAACACCATATATTTT
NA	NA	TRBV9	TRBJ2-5	CASSVGQSETQYF	TGCGCCAGCAGCGTAGGCCAGTCCGAGACCCAGTACTTC
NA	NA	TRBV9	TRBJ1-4	CASSDGGVIREKLFF	TGTGCCAGCAGCGATGGGGGTGTTATACGTGAAAAACTGTTTTTT
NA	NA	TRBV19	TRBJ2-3	CASSVDSYTQYF	TGTGCCAGTAGTGTGGACTCCTATACGCAGTATTTT
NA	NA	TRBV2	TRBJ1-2	CASSSTQINYGYTF	TGTGCCAGCAGTTCTACACAAATAAACTATGGCTACACCTTC
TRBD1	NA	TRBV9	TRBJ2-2	CASSVGTGGTGELFF	TGTGCCAGCAGCGTTGGGACAGGGGGCACCGGGGAGCTGTTTTTT
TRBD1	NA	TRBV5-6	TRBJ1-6	CASFLTRGESNSPLHF	TGTGCCAGCTTTCTAACCAGGGGGGAATCTAATTCACCCCTCCACTTT
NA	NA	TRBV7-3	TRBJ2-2	CASSTNPGELFF	TGTGCCAGCAGCACGAACCCCGGGGAGCTGTTTTTT
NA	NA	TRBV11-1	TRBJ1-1	CASSPLRGNTEAFF	TGTGCCAGCAGCCCCCTGAGGGGGAACACTGAAGCTTTCTTT
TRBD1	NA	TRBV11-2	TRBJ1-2	CASSNPDRVGYGYTF	TGTGCCAGCAGCAACCCCGACAGGGTCGGCTATGGCTACACCTTC
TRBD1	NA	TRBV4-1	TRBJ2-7	CASSQDTGVYEQYF	TGCGCCAGCAGCCAAGATACAGGGGTATACGAGCAGTACTTC
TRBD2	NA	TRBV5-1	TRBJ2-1	CASSFSGGNNEQFF	TGCGCCAGCAGCTTCAGCGGGGGGAACAATGAGCAGTTCTTC
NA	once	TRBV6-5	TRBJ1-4	CASRGGEKLFF	TGTGCCAGCAGAGGAGGCGAAAAACTGTTTTTT
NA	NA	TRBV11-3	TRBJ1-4	CASSFGGINEKLFF	TGTGCCAGCAGCTTCGGCGGGATTAATGAAAAACTGTTTTTT
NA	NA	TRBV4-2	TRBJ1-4	CASSRGTAGEKLFF	TGTGCCAGCAGCCGCGGGACCGCCGGTGAAAAACTGTTTTTT
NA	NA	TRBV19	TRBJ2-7	CASKTGTNPYEQYF	TGTGCCAGTAAGACCGGGACAAACCCCTACGAGCAGTACTTC
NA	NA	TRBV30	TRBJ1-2	CAWSAGHSGYTF	TGTGCCTGGAGTGCGGGACACTCTGGCTACACCTTC
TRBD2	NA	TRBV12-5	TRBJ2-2	CASGTGTSGGTGELFF	TGTGCTAGTGGTACCGGGACTAGCGGGGGCACCGGGGAGCTGTTTTTT
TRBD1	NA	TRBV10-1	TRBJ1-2	CASSERTGYGYTF	TGCGCCAGCAGTGAGAGGACAGGGTATGGCTACACCTTC
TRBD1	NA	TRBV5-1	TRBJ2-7	CASSPGTGLSYEQYF	TGCGCCAGCAGCCCCGGGACAGGGCTTTCCTACGAGCAGTACTTC
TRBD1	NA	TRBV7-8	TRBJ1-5	CASSPGGRDQPQHF	TGTGCCAGCAGCCCAGGGGGAAGAGATCAGCCCCAGCATTTT
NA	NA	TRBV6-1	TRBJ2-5	CASSVEDWGETQYF	TGTGCCAGCAGTGTGGAGGATTGGGGAGAGACCCAGTACTTC
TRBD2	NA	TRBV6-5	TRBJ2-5	CAVTGGGGETQYF	TGTGCCGTCACGGGAGGGGGGGGAGAGACCCAGTACTTC
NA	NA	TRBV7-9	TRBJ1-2	CASSLEDGDYGYTF	TGTGCCAGCAGCTTAGAGGACGGCGACTATGGCTACACCTTC
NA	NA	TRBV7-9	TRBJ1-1	CASSGVLLRGTEAFF	TGTGCCAGCAGCGGGGTCCTCCTTCGGGGCACTGAAGCTTTCTTT
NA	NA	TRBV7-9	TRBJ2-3	CASSLSGLRTDTQYF	TGTGCCAGCAGCCTTTCGGGGCTTCGCACAGATACGCAGTATTTT
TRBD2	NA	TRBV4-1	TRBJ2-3	CASSQTSGGAIYGDTQYF	TGCGCCAGCAGCCAGACTAGCGGGGGGGCCATTTATGGAGATACGCAGTATTTT
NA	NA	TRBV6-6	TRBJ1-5	CASSYLGPESNQPQHF	TGTGCCAGCAGTTACTTGGGACCCGAGTCTAATCAGCCCCAGCATTTT
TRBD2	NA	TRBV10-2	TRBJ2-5	CASSALAGVETQYF	TGCGCCAGCAGTGCTCTAGCGGGAGTGGAGACCCAGTACTTC
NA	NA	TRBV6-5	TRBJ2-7	CASSYLYEQYF	TGTGCCAGCAGTTACCTTTACGAGCAGTACTTC
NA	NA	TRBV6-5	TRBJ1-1	CASSYRGDTEAFF	TGTGCCAGCAGTTACAGGGGTGATACTGAAGCTTTCTTT
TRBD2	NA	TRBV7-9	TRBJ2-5	CASSLGTSGSETQYF	TGTGCCAGCAGCTTGGGAACTAGCGGGAGTGAGACCCAGTACTTC
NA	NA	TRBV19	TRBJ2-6	CASRISGANVLTF	TGTGCCAGTAGAATCTCTGGGGCCAACGTCCTGACTTTC
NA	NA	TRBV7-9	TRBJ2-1	CASSPNPGTYNEQFF	TGTGCCAGCAGCCCAAACCCCGGGACTTACAATGAGCAGTTCTTC
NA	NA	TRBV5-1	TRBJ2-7	CASSLVSGLGVREQYF	TGCGCCAGCAGCCTTGTCTCGGGACTGGGGGTTCGCGAGCAGTACTTC
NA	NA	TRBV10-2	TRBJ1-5	CASRATGGGNQPQHF	TGCGCCAGCAGGGCTACGGGTGGGGGCAATCAGCCCCAGCATTTT
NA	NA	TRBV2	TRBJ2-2	CASSGQATNTGELFF	TGTGCCAGCAGTGGACAGGCGACGAACACCGGGGAGCTGTTTTTT
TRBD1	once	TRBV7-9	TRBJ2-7	CASSARTGSSYEQYF	TGTGCCAGCAGCGCCCGGACAGGGAGCTCCTACGAGCAGTACTTC
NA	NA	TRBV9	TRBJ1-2	CASSVQSRGNYGYTF	TGTGCCAGCAGCGTACAATCCCGGGGGAACTATGGCTACACCTTC
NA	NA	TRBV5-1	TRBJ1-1	CASSLEVRVGTEAFF	TGCGCCAGCAGCTTGGAAGTACGGGTAGGAACTGAAGCTTTCTTT
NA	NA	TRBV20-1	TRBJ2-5	CSASQGSTQYF	TGCAGTGCTTCGCAGGGGAGCACCCAGTACTTC
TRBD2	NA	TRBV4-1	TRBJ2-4	CASSQEPSGMVIQYF	TGCGCCAGCAGCCAAGAGCCTAGCGGGATGGTCATTCAGTACTTC
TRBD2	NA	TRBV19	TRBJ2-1	CASSLRTSYSGGNEQFF	TGTGCCAGTAGTCTCCGGACTAGCTACAGCGGTGGCAATGAGCAGTTCTTC
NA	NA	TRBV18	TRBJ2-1	CASSPGQYNEQFF	TGTGCCAGCTCACCCGGGCAGTACAATGAGCAGTTCTTC
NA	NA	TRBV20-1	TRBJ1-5	CSAGSGTTQHF	TGCAGTGCTGGATCCGGGACGACCCAGCATTTT
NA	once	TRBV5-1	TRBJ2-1	CASSLAGSYNEQFF	TGCGCCAGCAGCTTGGCTGGATCCTACAATGAGCAGTTCTTC
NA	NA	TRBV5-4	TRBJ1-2	CASSLVGEYCGYTF	TGTGCCAGCAGCTTGGTAGGCGAATACTGTGGCTACACCTTC
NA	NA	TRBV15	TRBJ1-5	CATSISRGSNQPQHF	TGTGCCACCAGCATATCCAGGGGTAGCAATCAGCCCCAGCATTTT
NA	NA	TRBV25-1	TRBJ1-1	CASRGQLEAFF	TGTGCCAGCAGAGGCCAGCTCGAAGCTTTCTTT
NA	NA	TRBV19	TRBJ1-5	CASSIDAQGYQPQHF	TGTGCCAGTAGTATAGATGCCCAGGGGTATCAGCCCCAGCATTTT